Reported below is one T cell receptor (beta chain). Its target is unknown. This entry belongs to a study of T cell repertoires in cytomegalovirus infection. Study context: CMV epitopes that were recently identified and HLA-C-restricted were used alongside well-studied HLA-B-restricted ones. Public signatures in TCR beta pointed to CMV infection and matching HLA type.

Trimming took 6 bases from V and 6 from J; bases not matched to a gene: 12. Per germline, CDR1 ENHRY and CDR2 SYGVKD. The CDR3 totals 15 residues. Study-level results: HLA-C-restricted CMV clonotypes gave the most frequent clonotype in two of eight donors.

TCRdb recomputed calls from the reads with MiXCR, one row per CDR3 protein. Here the sample spans hundreds of thousands of distinct CDR3 sequences, roughly 43% being singletons. Sample: cultured PBMCs, taken from culture after CMV antigen stimulation. This sequence originates from a human donor in good health (CMV status not recorded). Some clones in this sample may be carry-over from other donors' samples. This chain connects TRBV10-3 to TRBJ2-7; 9 nucleotides agree with TRBD1. The CDR3 region is CAIRPFTGGKGEQYF. CDR3 sequence (DNA): TGTGCCATCAGGCCATTCACAGGGGGCAAGGGCGAGCAGTACTTC.